The sequence of this T cell receptor (beta chain) was determined in a study of beta chain features in type 1 diabetes. Notes on the study in general: For Type 1 diabetes patients, all four CD4+ subsets carried TCRB CDR3s that were moderately but significantly shorter.

This clone was found a few times. The antigen remains undetermined. One end of the junction is discordant with germline, which a read error may explain. The CDR3 runs to 12 residues. CDR1 and CDR2 from the germline V gene are MDHEN and SYDVKM. The study reverse transcribed the entire isolated RNA, so it sequenced expressed TCRB transcripts. Repertoires were generated with immunoSEQ multiplex PCR, while TCRdb's copy carries only in-frame clones and drops some. This sample yields roughly 160,000 clones, of which 7.8% are seen a single time; approximately 1% belongs to the top ten. The sequence was collected from a woman in her thirties or forties with type 1 diabetes. The sequenced material came from central memory CD4+ T cells from blood. The chain couples TRBV28 to TRBJ2-7, with 11 bases matching TRBD2. CDR3 sequence reads: CASSQLAGEKAF. The CDR3 bases are TGTGCCAGCAGCCAACTAGCGGGAGAGAAGGCTTTC. The full variable domain, rest sourced from reference TRBV28 and TRBJ2-7, is DVKVTQSSRYLVKRTGEKVFLECVQDMDHENMFWYRQDPGLGLRLIYFSYDVKMKEKGDIPEGYSVSREKKERFSLILESASTNQTSMYLCASSQLAGEKAFGPGTRLTVT.